Following are 15 T cell receptor beta chains from one sample sequenced in a study of somatic mutations in cytotoxic T cells in rheumatoid arthritis. TCRdb keeps only in-frame clones here, not all; method: immunoSEQ multiplex PCR. The top ten clones hold approximately 20% of a sample with 15,000 to 20,000 clones, 70% to 75% of them seen once. The specimen was CD8+ T cells sorted from blood. These receptors were taken from a woman aged 60-75 years in good health.

The chain uses TRBV7-9 and TRBJ1-2; D ambiguous. The V end lost 0 bases, the J end lost 3 bases, and 11 bases lay between the germline ends. The germline gives CDR1 SEHNR, CDR2 FQNEAQ (reference sequence). This CDR3 is 15 amino acids long. For the CDR3, the DNA is TGTGCCAGCAGCTTAGCGGGTAGGGAGGACTATGGCTACACCTTC. This gives the protein CASSLAGREDYGYTF. Looking up the rest from reference TRBV7-9 and TRBJ1-2 gives the full variable domain: DTGVSQNPRHKITKRGQNVTFRCDPISEHNRLYWYRQTLGQGPEFLTYFQNEAQLEKSRLLSDRFSAERPKGSFSTLEIQRTEQGDSAMYLCASSLAGREDYGYTFGSGTRLTVV.

The J gene is TRBJ1-6, the V gene TRBV30; D is uncertain. This CDR3 comprises 13 residues. From germline, CDR1 is GTSNPN and CDR2 SVGIG (reference sequence). The germline V and J ends were trimmed by 2 bases and 5 bases, with 7 bases remaining between them. The CDR3 DNA sequence: TGTGCCTGGAGTCCTTCCGATAATTCACCCCTCCACTTT. This codes for CAWSPSDNSPLHF.

The chain carries TRBV12-5 and TRBJ2-5; D may match TRBD1 or TRBD2 (5 bases each). The CDR3 sequence is 15 residues long. V was shortened by 1 base and J by 5 bases, with 14 bases between the two germline ends. Germline values: CDR1 LGHNT, CDR2 FRNRAP. The CDR3 reads CASGLGPSWGETQYF. CDR3 DNA: TGTGCTAGTGGTTTGGGACCCTCCTGGGGGGAGACCCAGTACTTC.

The chain couples TRBV9 to TRBJ2-1, with TRBD2 matching 14 bases. V lost 3 bases, J lost 9 bases, and 11 bases stayed unmatched. This CDR3 has 17 amino acids. Germline V gives CDR1 SGDLS, CDR2 YYNGEE. This CDR3 is CASSAPGTSGRSGEQFF. Written as DNA, the CDR3 is TGTGCCAGCAGCGCGCCTGGGACTAGCGGGAGATCAGGTGAGCAGTTCTTC.

This clone was detected a few times. The chain carries TRBV4-1 and TRBJ1-2, with TRBD1 matching over 7 bases. V lost 1 base to trimming and J lost 4 bases; unmatched junction nucleotides: 12. The CDR3 runs 17 residues. Germline V gives CDR1 MGHRA, CDR2 YSYEKL. This CDR3 reads CASSQVGEDRYSYGYTF. Here the CDR3 DNA reads TGCGCCAGCAGCCAAGTAGGAGAGGACAGGTACAGCTATGGCTACACCTTC.

The chain carries TRBV6-5 and TRBJ2-2; 10 bases align to TRBD1. The CDR3 sequence is 15 residues long. The germline CDR1 and CDR2 sequences are MNHEY and SVGAGI. The trim removed 6 bases at V and 6 bases at J, leaving 7 bases unmatched. In DNA, the CDR3 is TGTGCCAGCAGCCCCGGGACAGGGGTATCCGGGGAGCTGTTTTTT. It yields the protein CASSPGTGVSGELFF.

This chain links TRBV15 with TRBJ1-5; D call uncertain. V lost 4 bases and J 0 bases, leaving 7 bases between the germline ends. CDR1 is LNHNV and CDR2 is YYDKDF in the germline V gene (reference sequence). The CDR3 covers 14 residues. CDR3 amino acids: CATSTEFSNQPQHF. The CDR3 DNA reads TGTGCCACCAGCACCGAGTTTAGCAATCAGCCCCAGCATTTT.

This chain connects TRBV7-6 to TRBJ2-7; tentative D call: TRBD1 (6 bases). From germline, CDR1 is SGHVS and CDR2 FNYEAQ. V was cut by 2 bases and J by 1 base, with 12 bases left in between. The CDR3 is made up of 15 amino acids. CDR3 nucleotides: TGTGCCAGCAGCTTATATGCAGGGGTGTCCTACGAGCAGTACTTC. Protein sequence: CASSLYAGVSYEQYF.

The genes are TRBV2 and TRBJ2-7; TRBD1 aligns across 11 bases. Germline V CDR1 and CDR2: SNHLY, FYNNEI. The ends lost 6 bases at V and 6 bases at J; junction bases unmatched: 10. This CDR3 is built from 15 residues. This CDR3 is CASSPSRTGGGEQYF. CDR3 coding DNA: TGTGCCAGCAGCCCTTCCCGGACAGGGGGCGGCGAGCAGTACTTC.

The J gene is TRBJ2-2, the V gene TRBV30, with 7 bases that match TRBD2. Per germline, CDR1 GTSNPN and CDR2 SVGIG (reference sequence). This CDR3 has 14 residues. The V gene end was trimmed by 3 bases and the J gene end by 7 bases; junction bases not matched to a gene: 8. CDR3 DNA sequence: TGTGCCTGGAGCGCCGGGGGGTGGGGCGGGGAGCTGTTTTTT. As protein: CAWSAGGWGGELFF. The full variable domain, in which reference TRBV30 and TRBJ2-2 provide the parts outside the CDR3, is SQTIHQWPATLVQPVGSPLSLECTVEGTSNPNLYWYRQAAGRGLQLLFYSVGIGQISSEVPQNLSASRPQDRQFILSSKKLLLSDSGFYLCAWSAGGWGGELFFGEGSRLTVL.

The J gene is TRBJ1-1, the V gene TRBV25-1; 11 bases are a match to TRBD1. The junction had 5 bases not matched to a gene; V was cut back by 2 bases and J by 6 bases. CDR3 size: 15 residues. Germline CDR1 reads MGHDK; CDR2 reads SYGVNS. The CDR3 spells CASSELLGQGAEAFF. In DNA, the CDR3 is TGTGCCAGCAGTGAACTCCTGGGACAGGGGGCTGAAGCTTTCTTT.

Only a few counts were recorded for this clone. The rearrangement links TRBV15 to TRBJ1-1; possibly TRBD1 for D (6 bases). CDR3 size: 15 residues. CDR1 is LNHNV and CDR2 is YYDKDF in the germline V gene (reference sequence). Trimming cost V 0 bases and J 4 bases, with 12 bases left between them. CDR3 DNA: TGTGCCACCAGCAGAGACAGGGGCATCGGCACTGAAGCTTTCTTT. This codes for CATSRDRGIGTEAFF.

This chain uses TRBV6-1 with TRBJ2-7; D possibly corresponds to TRBD1 (6 bases). CDR3 length: 16 amino acids. Germline CDR1 is MNHNS and CDR2 is SASEGT. With 3 bases removed from V and 6 bases from J, the gap between germline ends came to 21 bases. The CDR3 region is CASSDTKFVTGLEQYF. The CDR3 DNA is TGTGCCAGCAGTGATACCAAATTTGTTACAGGGCTCGAGCAGTACTTC.

DNA for the CDR3: TGTGCCTGGACTGTTGGAGGGGGTAATGGGGAGCTGTTTTTT. Translated, it gives CAWTVGGGNGELFF. This chain joins TRBV30 and TRBJ2-2, with D possibly called TRBD1 or TRBD2 (6 bases each). Trimming pared 4 bases from V and 8 bases from J, leaving 17 bases between. Germline lookup yields CDR1 GTSNPN and CDR2 SVGIG (reference sequence). This CDR3 has 14 amino acids. Based on the CDR3 plus reference TRBV30 and TRBJ2-2, the full variable domain is SQTIHQWPATLVQPVGSPLSLECTVEGTSNPNLYWYRQAAGRGLQLLFYSVGIGQISSEVPQNLSASRPQDRQFILSSKKLLLSDSGFYLCAWTVGGGNGELFFGEGSRLTVL.

The chain couples TRBV7-8 to TRBJ2-1; perhaps TRBD2 as D (6 bases). The CDR3 covers 15 residues. V lost 1 base and J lost 0, with 7 bases in between. Germline V gene sequence: CDR1 SGHVS, CDR2 FQNEAQ. DNA of the CDR3: TGTGCCAGCAGCTTAGACGGGAGCTCCTACAATGAGCAGTTCTTC. This encodes CASSLDGSSYNEQFF.